The clone carrying this T cell receptor (beta chain) has only one observation. The sample originates from a study of shared clonotypes between healthy human individuals. Produced via immunoSEQ multiplex PCR; TCRdb's table is partial and in-frame only. This sample has around 600,000 clones, with around 96% found just once. Naive CD8 cells lacked CD45RO, underwent positive selection for CCR7 and left out terminally differentiated effector memory CD45RA+ cells. Germline V lookup: CDR1 MNHEY, CDR2 SMNVEV (reference sequence). V shed 5 bases, J shed 7 bases, and the junction held 12 bases outside the gene matches. The CDR3 is 15 residues long.

The clonotype originates from a woman between 25 and 40 years old in good health. The chain combines TRBV27 with TRBJ1-1; 8 bases map to TRBD1. The sample consisted of naive CD8+ T cells sorted from blood. CDR3 nucleotide sequence: TGTGCCAGCAGTGACCCCGGGACAGGCGGTCTTGAAGCTTTCTTT. Amino acids: CASSDPGTGGLEAFF.